This TCR beta chain was obtained from a study of CD8 T cells in ankylosing spondylitis. Findings and limits, study-wide: A TCR beta motif of under ten highly homologous variants seemed to mark ankylosing spondylitis blood. Matched ankylosing spondylitis synovial fluid reportedly showed significant enrichment of disease-linked clones.

TCRdb called the 5' RACE reads again in MiXCR, with one record for every CDR3 protein. In the table there are around 540,000 distinct CDR3 sequences, over 9.5% of which are singletons. CDR1 and CDR2 from the germline V gene are LNHDA and SQIVND (reference sequence). V was cut by 0 bases and J by 5 bases, with 11 bases left in between. This CDR3 is 14 amino acids long. About this clonotype: The antigen is not known.

This clonotype was obtained from a male donor with ankylosing spondylitis. The chain couples TRBV19 to TRBJ2-7, with D uncertain. Sequencing input: blood, either unsorted or a sorted T cell fraction (not recorded which). CDR3 sequence reads: CASSIDGDRDEQYF. For the CDR3, the DNA is TGTGCCAGTAGTATAGATGGAGACCGGGACGAGCAGTACTTC.